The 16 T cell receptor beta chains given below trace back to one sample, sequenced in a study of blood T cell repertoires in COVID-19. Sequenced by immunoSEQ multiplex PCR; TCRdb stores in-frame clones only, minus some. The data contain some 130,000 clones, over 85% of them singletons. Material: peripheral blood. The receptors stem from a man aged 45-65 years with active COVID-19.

The CDR3 sequence is CASSVEVANSPLHF. The CDR3 nucleotides are TGTGCCAGCAGTGTAGAGGTCGCGAATTCACCCCTCCACTTT. The gene calls are TRBV2 and TRBJ1-6; D is ambiguous. The CDR3 contains 14 residues. Germline CDR1 and CDR2: SNHLY and FYNNEI. With 4 bases removed from V and 7 bases from J, the gap between germline ends came to 11 bases.

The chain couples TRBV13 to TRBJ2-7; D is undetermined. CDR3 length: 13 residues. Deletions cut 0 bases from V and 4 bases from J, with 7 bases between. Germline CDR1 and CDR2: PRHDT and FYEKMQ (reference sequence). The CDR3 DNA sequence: TGTGCCAGCAGCTTAGGACTATCGTACGAGCAGTACGTC. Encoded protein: CASSLGLSYEQYV.

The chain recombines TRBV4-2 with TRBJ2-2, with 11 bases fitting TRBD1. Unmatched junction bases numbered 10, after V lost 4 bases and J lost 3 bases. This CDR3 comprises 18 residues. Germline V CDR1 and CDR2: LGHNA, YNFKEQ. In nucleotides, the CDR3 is TGTGCCAGCAGCCCATTGGGACAGGGGGTTGTAGACACCGGGGAGCTGTTTTTT. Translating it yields CASSPLGQGVVDTGELFF.

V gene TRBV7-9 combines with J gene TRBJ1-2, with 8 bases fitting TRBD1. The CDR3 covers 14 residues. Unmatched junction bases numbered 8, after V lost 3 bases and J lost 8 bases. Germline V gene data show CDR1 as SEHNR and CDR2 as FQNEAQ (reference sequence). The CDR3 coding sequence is TGTGCCAGCAGCTTTTCGGACAGGGCGGAAGGCTACACCTTC. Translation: CASSFSDRAEGYTF.

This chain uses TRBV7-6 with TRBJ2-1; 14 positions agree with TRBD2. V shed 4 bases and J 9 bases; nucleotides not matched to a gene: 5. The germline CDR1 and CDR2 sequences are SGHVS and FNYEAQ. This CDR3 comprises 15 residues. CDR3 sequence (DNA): TGTGCCAGCAGCTCCGGGACTAGCGGGAGTGGTGAGCAGTTCTTC. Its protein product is CASSSGTSGSGEQFF. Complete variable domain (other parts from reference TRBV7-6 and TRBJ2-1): GAGVSQSPRYKVTKRGQDVALRCDPISGHVSLYWYRQALGQGPEFLTYFNYEAQQDKSGLPNDRFSAERPEGSISTLTIQRTEQRDSAMYRCASSSGTSGSGEQFFGPGTRLTVL.

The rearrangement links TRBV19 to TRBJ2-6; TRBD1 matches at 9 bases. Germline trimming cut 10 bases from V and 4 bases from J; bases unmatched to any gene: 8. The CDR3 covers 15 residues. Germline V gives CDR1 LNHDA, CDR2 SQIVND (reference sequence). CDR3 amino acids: CATKQGASGANVLTF. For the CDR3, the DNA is TGTGCCACCAAACAGGGGGCGTCCGGGGCCAACGTCCTGACTTTC. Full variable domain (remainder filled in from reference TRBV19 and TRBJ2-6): DGGITQSPKYLFRKEGQNVTLSCEQNLNHDAMYWYRQDPGQGLRLIYYSQIVNDFQKGDIAEGYSVSREKKESFPLTVTSAQKNPTAFYLCATKQGASGANVLTFGAGSRLTVL.

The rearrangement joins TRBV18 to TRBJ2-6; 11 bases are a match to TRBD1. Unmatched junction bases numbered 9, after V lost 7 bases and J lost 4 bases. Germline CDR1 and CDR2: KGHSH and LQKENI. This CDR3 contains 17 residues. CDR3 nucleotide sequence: TGTGCCAGCTTGCAAGCGGACAGGGGGCTGGGGGCCAACGTCCTGACTTTC. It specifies CASLQADRGLGANVLTF.

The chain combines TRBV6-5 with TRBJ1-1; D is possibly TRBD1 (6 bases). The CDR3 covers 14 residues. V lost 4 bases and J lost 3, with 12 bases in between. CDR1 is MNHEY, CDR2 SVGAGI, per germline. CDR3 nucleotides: TGTGCCAGCAGTTCGACAGGTGGGGACACTGAAGCTTTCTTT. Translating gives CASSSTGGDTEAFF.

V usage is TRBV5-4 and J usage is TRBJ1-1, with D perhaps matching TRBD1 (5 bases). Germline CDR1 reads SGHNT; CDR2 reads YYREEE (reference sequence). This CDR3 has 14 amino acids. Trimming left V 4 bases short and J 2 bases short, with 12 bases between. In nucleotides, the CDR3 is TGTGCCAGCAGCACGGGAGGGGCCAACACTGAAGCTTTCTTT. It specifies CASSTGGANTEAFF.

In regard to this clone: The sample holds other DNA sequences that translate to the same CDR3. The CDR3 here is CATSDPGTSNTGELFF. The CDR3 region has the DNA TGTGCCACCAGTGATCCCGGGACATCGAACACCGGGGAGCTGTTTTTT. The V gene is TRBV24-1, the J gene TRBJ2-2, with D perhaps matching TRBD1 (6 bases). Trimming took 3 bases from V and 0 from J, leaving 10 bases between them. This CDR3 is built from 16 residues. Germline V lookup: CDR1 KGHDR, CDR2 SFDVKD.

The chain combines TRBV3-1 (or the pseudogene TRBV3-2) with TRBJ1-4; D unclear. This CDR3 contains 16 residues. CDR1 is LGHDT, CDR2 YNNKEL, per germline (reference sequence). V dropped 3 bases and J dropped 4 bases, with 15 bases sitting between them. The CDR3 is CASSQMMARGNEKLFF. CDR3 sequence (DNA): TGTGCCAGCAGCCAGATGATGGCTCGAGGTAATGAAAAACTGTTTTTT.

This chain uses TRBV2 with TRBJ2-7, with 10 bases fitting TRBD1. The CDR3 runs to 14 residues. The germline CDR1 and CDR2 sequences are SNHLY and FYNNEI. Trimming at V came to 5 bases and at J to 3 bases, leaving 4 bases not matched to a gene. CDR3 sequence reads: CASSSDRGIYEQYF. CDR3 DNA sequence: TGTGCCAGCAGTTCGGACAGGGGGATCTACGAGCAGTACTTC.

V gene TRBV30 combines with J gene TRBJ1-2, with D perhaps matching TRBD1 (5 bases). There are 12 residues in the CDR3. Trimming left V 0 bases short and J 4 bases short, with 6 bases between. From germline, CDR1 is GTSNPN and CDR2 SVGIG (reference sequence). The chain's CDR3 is CAWSVGAYGYTF. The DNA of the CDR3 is TGTGCCTGGAGTGTAGGGGCCTATGGCTACACCTTC.

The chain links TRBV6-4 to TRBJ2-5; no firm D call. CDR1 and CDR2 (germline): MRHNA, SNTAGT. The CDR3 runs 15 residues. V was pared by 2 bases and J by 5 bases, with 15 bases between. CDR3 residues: CASSDRERRRETQYF. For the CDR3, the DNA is TGTGCCAGCAGTGACCGCGAGCGAAGAAGGGAGACCCAGTACTTC.

CDR3 coding DNA: TGTGCCAGCAGAGGTCAGCGGGAGAGATCAGATACGCAGTATTTT. It yields the protein CASRGQRERSDTQYF. The V call is TRBV7-8, the J call TRBJ2-3, with TRBD2 matching over 8 bases. Germline CDR1 is SGHVS and CDR2 is FQNEAQ. This CDR3 comprises 15 residues. V trimming: 6 bases; J trimming: 4 bases; junction bases outside the gene matches: 9. The full variable domain, with the rest looked up from reference TRBV7-8 and TRBJ2-3, is GAGVSQSPRYKVAKRGQDVALRCDPISGHVSLFWYQQALGQGPEFLTYFQNEAQLDKSGLPSDRFFAERPEGSVSTLKIQRTQQEDSAVYLCASRGQRERSDTQYFGPGTRLTVL.

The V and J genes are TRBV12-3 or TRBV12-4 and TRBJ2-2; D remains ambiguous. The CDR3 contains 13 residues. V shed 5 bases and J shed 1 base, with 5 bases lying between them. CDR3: CASSTRNTGELFF. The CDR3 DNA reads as TGTGCCAGCAGTACCAGGAACACCGGGGAGCTGTTTTTT.